One and the same sample provided the 17 T cell receptor beta chains below, sequenced in a study of cytomegalovirus exposure and HLA in healthy donors (dated by TCRdb to the late 2010s). The library was generated by the immunoSEQ multiplex PCR assay. For the multiplex PCR, a mixture combining 60 forward primers for TCR Vbeta segments and 13 reverse primers for TCR Jbeta segments was used. The table was pulled from immuneACCESS by TCRdb, which kept in-frame rearrangements only. Such tables lose some clones; where checked, under half of the loss comes from unresolved V genes, and the rest has no known cause. The sample contains approximately 240,000 clones, roughly 82% of them found a single time. In total, the top ten clones hold 4.5% to 6% of the sample. The sample comprised PBMCs. The receptors stem from a woman aged 40-49 years in good health and CMV-seropositive.

J is TRBJ2-7 and V is TRBV7-6; D ambiguous. CDR1 is SGHVS, CDR2 FNYEAQ, per germline. The CDR3 loop spans 16 amino acids. The V gene lost 5 bases and the J gene lost 2 bases, with 19 bases spanning the gap. Here the CDR3 DNA reads TGTGCCAGCAGCCAGAGACTCACGCCAAAAACCTACGAGCAGTACTTC. Translated: CASSQRLTPKTYEQYF. Using reference TRBV7-6 and TRBJ2-7 for the parts outside the CDR3, the full variable domain is GAGVSQSPRYKVTKRGQDVALRCDPISGHVSLYWYRQALGQGPEFLTYFNYEAQQDKSGLPNDRFSAERPEGSISTLTIQRTEQRDSAMYRCASSQRLTPKTYEQYFGPGTRLTVT.

This clone was picked up a small number of times. The genes are TRBV5-6 and TRBJ2-7; D is perhaps TRBD2 (5 bases). Trimming pared 3 bases from V and 0 bases from J, leaving 13 bases between. Per the germline V gene, CDR1 is SGHDT and CDR2 is YYEEEE. The CDR3 length is 15 residues. As DNA, the CDR3 is TGTGCCAGCAGCTCGTGGGAGAGGAGCTCCTACGAGCAGTACTTC. Amino acids: CASSSWERSSYEQYF.

To note about this clone: At one end the junction does not follow the germline gene, possibly because of a read error. V gene TRBV7-9 combines with J gene TRBJ1-5, with D possibly being TRBD1 (6 bases). CDR3 length: 14 residues. Germline V gene data show CDR1 as SEHNR and CDR2 as FQNEAQ (reference sequence). CDR3 sequence reads: CSSSLGQGIQPQHF. In nucleotides, the CDR3 is TGTTCCAGCAGCTTAGGTCAGGGGATCCAGCCCCAGCATTTT.

As DNA, the CDR3 is TGCGCCAGCAGGGGGGGGCTAGCGGATAACAATGAGCAGTTCTTC. Translated, it gives CASRGGLADNNEQFF. The chain uses TRBV5-1 and TRBJ2-1, with a weak D call TRBD2 (7 bases). Germline loops: CDR1 SGHRS, CDR2 YFSETQ. The CDR3 has 15 amino acids. V gave up 5 bases and J gave up 5 bases, with 17 bases separating them.

The chain combines TRBV5-1 with TRBJ2-5; 8 bases agree with TRBD1. The J call may be faulty, since TRBJ2-7 better matches the DNA end. The CDR3 is 15 amino acids. The germline V gene has CDR1 SGHRS and CDR2 YFSETQ. CDR3 sequence (DNA): TGCGCCAGCCGAGAACGCGGACAGGGTCCTGGCGAGCAGTACTTC. Its protein product is CASRERGQGPGEQYF.

The gene calls are TRBV10-1 and TRBJ2-3, with D unclear. With 4 bases removed from V and 4 bases from J, the gap between germline ends came to 15 bases. CDR3 size: 15 residues. CDR1 is WNHNN and CDR2 is SYGVQD in the germline V gene (reference sequence). DNA of the CDR3: TGCGCCAGCAGTGCGTATGCCGGTCGTTCAGATACGCAGTATTTT. Its protein product is CASSAYAGRSDTQYF.

The V and J genes are TRBV6-1 and TRBJ1-2, with 7 positions matching TRBD1. The CDR3 sequence is 14 residues long. V was clipped by 5 bases and J by 2 bases; unmatched bases: 5. Germline CDR1 is MNHNS and CDR2 is SASEGT. The CDR3 sequence is CASSTGQRNYGYTF. CDR3 nucleotides: TGTGCCAGCAGTACGGGACAGCGCAACTATGGCTACACCTTC.

This sequence joins TRBV2 and TRBJ2-5; maybe TRBD1 (6 bases). Germline CDR1 is SNHLY and CDR2 is FYNNEI. There are 14 residues in the CDR3. Trimming took 4 bases from V and 11 from J, leaving 20 bases between them. CDR3 loop: CASSVQGSPWEQYF. Here the CDR3 DNA reads TGTGCCAGCAGTGTTCAGGGGTCCCCCTGGGAGCAGTACTTC.

The CDR3 region is CAWSVGSGSYGYTF. In DNA, the CDR3 is TGTGCCTGGAGTGTAGGGAGTGGCAGCTATGGCTACACCTTC. The V call is TRBV30, the J call TRBJ1-2; no clear D. Per the germline V gene, CDR1 is GTSNPN and CDR2 is SVGIG (reference sequence). Trimming removed 0 bases from V and 4 bases from J, with 12 bases in between. This CDR3 is built from 14 residues. The full variable domain, in which reference TRBV30 and TRBJ1-2 provide the parts outside the CDR3, is SQTIHQWPATLVQPVGSPLSLECTVEGTSNPNLYWYRQAAGRGLQLLFYSVGIGQISSEVPQNLSASRPQDRQFILSSKKLLLSDSGFYLCAWSVGSGSYGYTFGSGTRLTVV.

The chain links TRBV5-1 to TRBJ2-1; 9 bases map to TRBD2. The CDR3 has 16 amino acids. CDR1 and CDR2 (germline): SGHRS, YFSETQ. V lost 1 base to trimming and J lost 3 bases; unmatched junction nucleotides: 5. This CDR3 is CASSLNPSGDYNEQFF. For the CDR3, the DNA is TGCGCCAGCAGCTTGAACCCTAGCGGGGACTACAATGAGCAGTTCTTC.

J is TRBJ2-7 and V is TRBV15; TRBD2 is a possible D gene (5 bases). Germline CDR1 and CDR2: LNHNV and YYDKDF (reference sequence). V lost 3 bases and J 5 bases, leaving 14 bases between the germline ends. The CDR3 sequence is 14 residues long. The CDR3 region has the DNA TGTGCCACCAGCAGGTGGACCGGGGTCGACGAGCAGTACTTC. It codes for CATSRWTGVDEQYF.

The chain is built from TRBV13 and TRBJ1-2; 9 nucleotides agree with TRBD1. CDR1 and CDR2 from the germline V gene are PRHDT and FYEKMQ (reference sequence). CDR3 length: 14 amino acids. The V and J ends lost 1 base and 6 bases, in that order; junction bases with no gene match: 3. The CDR3 is CASSLANRGHGYTF. Written as DNA, the CDR3 is TGTGCCAGCAGCTTAGCCAACAGGGGGCATGGCTACACCTTC.

This chain connects TRBV15 to TRBJ2-7; D not certain. The DNA end favors TRBJ2-5, so the J call may be wrong. Germline lookup yields CDR1 LNHNV and CDR2 YYDKDF (reference sequence). The CDR3 is made up of 13 amino acids. The CDR3 nucleotides are TGTGCCACCAGCAGAGATCATTTGGAGACCCAGTACTTC. Residues: CATSRDHLETQYF.

The V call is TRBV27, the J call TRBJ2-7; 9 bases line up with TRBD1. V lost 2 bases to trimming and J lost 5 bases; unmatched junction nucleotides: 7. The CDR3 runs to 15 residues. The germline V gene has CDR1 MNHEY and CDR2 SMNVEV (reference sequence). In DNA, the CDR3 is TGTGCCAGCAGTTTAGGCTGGACAGGGGTCGACGAGCAGTACTTC. This codes for CASSLGWTGVDEQYF.

In its sample, this clone was seen once. The rearrangement joins TRBV11-2 to TRBJ2-7; D is unresolved. Trimming stripped 3 bases from V and 2 bases from J, with 5 bases between. CDR1 and CDR2 (germline): SGHAT, FQNNGV. CDR3 length equals 12 residues. In DNA, the CDR3 is TGTGCCAGCAGCTTGCTAGCCTACGAGCAGTACTTC. It encodes CASSLLAYEQYF.

This chain links TRBV5-1 with TRBJ2-1, with D perhaps matching TRBD1 (5 bases). Germline loops: CDR1 SGHRS, CDR2 YFSETQ. V shed 0 bases and J shed 2 bases, with 9 bases lying between them. The CDR3 extends over 15 amino acids. The CDR3 here is CASSLGQGPYNEQFF. CDR3 in DNA: TGCGCCAGCAGCTTGGGCCAGGGCCCCTACAATGAGCAGTTCTTC.

A word on this clone: One end of the junction fails to match germline, which may point to a read error. The gene calls are TRBV5-4 and TRBJ1-2; unclear D gene. The germline V gene encodes CDR1 SGHNT and CDR2 YYREEE (reference sequence). This CDR3 region has 12 residues. The CDR3 loop reads CASSLGTMDQGF. CDR3 in DNA: TGTGCCAGCAGCTTGGGGACTATGGACCAAGGCTTC. Looking up the rest from reference TRBV5-4 and TRBJ1-2 gives the full variable domain: ETGVTQSPTHLIKTRGQQVTLRCSSQSGHNTVSWYQQALGQGPQFIFQYYREEENGRGNFPPRFSGLQFPNYSSELNVNALELDDSALYLCASSLGTMDQGFGSGTRLTVV.